The 28 T cell receptor beta chains given below trace back to one sample, sequenced in a study of CD8 T cells in ankylosing spondylitis. MiXCR, run by TCRdb on the 5' RACE reads, gives a single entry per CDR3 protein. The sample comprises some 240,000 distinct CDR3 sequences, about 24% of which are singletons, and 0.61% rests with the top ten. Sequenced: blood, either unsorted or a sorted T cell fraction (not recorded which). All receptors derive from a male donor with ankylosing spondylitis or in good health (not recorded which).

This chain links TRBV28 with TRBJ2-6; TRBD1 aligns across 8 bases. This CDR3 is built from 16 residues. Germline V gene lookup returns CDR1 MDHEN and CDR2 SYDVKM. V lost 6 bases to trimming and J lost 0 bases; unmatched junction nucleotides: 4. The chain's CDR3 is CASRDRAYSGANVLTF. CDR3 coding DNA: TGTGCCAGCAGGGACAGGGCATACTCTGGGGCCAACGTCCTGACTTTC.

This clonotype was counted at least ten times. This chain links TRBV7-9 with TRBJ2-7, with D hard to call. This CDR3 spans 12 amino acids. Looked up from germline, CDR1 is SEHNR and CDR2 is FQNEAQ (reference sequence). Trimming took 5 bases from V and 5 from J, leaving 10 bases between them. CDR3 protein: CASSQTLDEQYF. The CDR3 region has the DNA TGTGCCAGCAGCCAGACCCTTGACGAGCAGTACTTC.

This clonotype was seen once. The genes are TRBV2 and TRBJ2-3; a weak D match, TRBD1 (5 bases). Looked up from germline, CDR1 is SNHLY and CDR2 is FYNNEI. V gave up 1 base and J gave up 2 bases, with 10 bases separating them. This CDR3 region has 15 residues. DNA of the CDR3: TGTGCCAGCAGTGAAGTAAGACAGCTCACAGATACGCAGTATTTT. Translation gives CASSEVRQLTDTQYF.

CDR3 in amino acids: CASSLNRDNSYEQYF. The CDR3 bases are TGTGCCAGCAGCTTAAACCGGGACAATTCCTACGAGCAGTACTTC. The J gene is TRBJ2-7, the V gene TRBV11-2, with a possible D match to TRBD1 (6 bases). This CDR3 contains 15 residues. V lost 2 bases and J 1 base, leaving 12 bases between the germline ends. The germline gives CDR1 SGHAT, CDR2 FQNNGV.

This chain joins TRBV10-3 and TRBJ2-3; D may be TRBD2 (5 bases). The CDR3 has 12 residues. Germline assignment: CDR1 ENHRY and CDR2 SYGVKD. Trimming cost V 6 bases and J 8 bases, with 12 bases left between them. CDR3 sequence: CAISGPEGTQYF. Here the CDR3 DNA reads TGTGCCATCAGCGGCCCCGAGGGTACGCAGTATTTT.

This clonotype was detected only a few times. As DNA, the CDR3 is TGTGCCAGCAGTACGGGACAGAGCTCCTATAATTCACCCCTCCACTTT. Its protein is CASSTGQSSYNSPLHF. The chain has TRBV6-1 and TRBJ1-6, with TRBD1 matching over 7 bases. In germline, CDR1 is MNHNS, CDR2 SASEGT. The CDR3 runs 16 residues. Trimming cost V 5 bases and J 0 bases; bases outside gene matches: 4.

This chain connects TRBV27 to TRBJ2-7, with 13 nucleotides matching TRBD2. The CDR3 covers 16 residues. J lost 2 bases, V lost 7 bases, and 8 bases had no gene match. CDR1 MNHEY and CDR2 SMNVEV come from the germline V gene (reference sequence). The CDR3 sequence is CASKRLGLAGAYEQYF. DNA for the CDR3: TGTGCCAGCAAACGTCTCGGACTAGCGGGGGCCTACGAGCAGTACTTC.

Points on this clonotype: Since a much larger clone is just one base distant, this may be a read error. This chain uses TRBV6-1 with TRBJ2-3; the D call may be TRBD1 or TRBD2 (5 bases each). From germline, CDR1 is MNHNS and CDR2 SASEGT. This CDR3 is 13 amino acids long. This CDR3 reads CANSEVREDTQYF. CDR3 bases: TGTGCCAACAGTGAAGTCAGGGAGGATACGCAGTATTTT.

The V and J genes are TRBV10-3 and TRBJ2-7, with a possible D match to TRBD1 (6 bases). Trimming stripped 0 bases from V and 5 bases from J, with 8 bases between. Germline values: CDR1 ENHRY, CDR2 SYGVKD. The CDR3 sequence is 13 residues long. CDR3 nucleotide sequence: TGTGCCATCAGTGAGTCGAGGGACAACGAGCAGTACTTC. Its protein is CAISESRDNEQYF.

The V gene is TRBV12-3 or TRBV12-4, the J gene TRBJ2-3; D call uncertain. V was pared by 3 bases and J by 14 bases, with 18 bases between. The CDR3 runs 13 residues. The CDR3 region is CASSFSQSNWPYF. In nucleotides, the CDR3 is TGTGCCAGCAGTTTTAGCCAGAGTAACTGGCCGTATTTT.

This clonotype was counted at least ten times. This chain links TRBV7-8 with TRBJ2-5; D gene uncertain. The CDR3 loop spans 13 amino acids. Germline-derived CDR1 and CDR2 are SGHVS and FQNEAQ. With 8 bases removed from V and 5 bases from J, the gap between germline ends came to 15 bases. The CDR3 nucleotides are TGTGCCAGCCGACCCCTGACGGCCGAGACCCAGTACTTC. This gives the protein CASRPLTAETQYF.

In this sample, this clonotype turned up many times. The chain recombines TRBV20-1 with TRBJ1-2; D is uncertain. Trimming cost V 2 bases and J 1 base, with 8 bases left between them. The length of the CDR3 is 13 residues. Germline CDR1 reads DFQATT; CDR2 reads SNEGSKA (reference sequence). The CDR3 DNA reads TGCAGTGCTAGATTGCCCCATAACTATGGCTACACCTTC. Translating it yields CSARLPHNYGYTF.

DNA of the CDR3: TGTGCCACCTCGGGGGGAGGTCACGAGCAGTACTTC. Protein: CATSGGGHEQYF. V gene TRBV10-3 combines with J gene TRBJ2-7, with 7 nucleotides matching TRBD2. After removal of 10 bases from V and 5 bases from J, the junction contained 8 bases not matched to a gene. This CDR3 comprises 12 residues. In germline, CDR1 is ENHRY, CDR2 SYGVKD.

This clonotype was detected ten times or more. The CDR3 sequence is CASTSGQGDDTQYF. The CDR3 bases are TGTGCCAGCACCTCGGGACAGGGCGACGATACGCAGTATTTT. The chain combines TRBV12-3 or TRBV12-4 with TRBJ2-3, with TRBD1 matching over 9 bases. The CDR3 loop spans 14 amino acids. The V gene end was trimmed by 7 bases and the J gene end by 6 bases; junction bases not matched to a gene: 8.

This clonotype was counted once. This CDR3 is missing its conserved last phenylalanine or tryptophan, likely due to a read error. The V call is TRBV6-1, the J call TRBJ2-7; 7 bases map to TRBD1. Trimming took 5 bases from V and 3 from J; bases not matched to a gene: 4. In germline, CDR1 is MNHNS, CDR2 SASEGT. This CDR3 has 13 residues. The CDR3 here is CASSPRQGYEQYL. CDR3 DNA: TGTGCCAGCAGTCCCCGACAGGGCTACGAGCAGTACTTA.

This clonotype showed up many times. The J gene is TRBJ2-3, the V gene TRBV4-2; D may be TRBD2 (6 bases). Trimming pared 4 bases from V and 11 bases from J, leaving 19 bases between. From germline, CDR1 is LGHNA and CDR2 YNFKEQ. The CDR3 totals 14 residues. CDR3 residues: CASSRSGRQYEQYF. The CDR3 DNA follows: TGTGCCAGCAGCCGTAGCGGCCGCCAATACGAGCAGTATTTT.

The V call is TRBV7-9, the J call TRBJ1-5, with TRBD1 matching 8 bases. Unmatched junction bases numbered 4, after V lost 1 base and J lost 8 bases. The CDR3 extends over 14 amino acids. Germline loops: CDR1 SEHNR, CDR2 FQNEAQ (reference sequence). The CDR3 reads CASSLGGTGKPQHF. As DNA, the CDR3 is TGTGCCAGCAGCTTAGGTGGGACAGGAAAGCCCCAGCATTTT.

This chain connects TRBV29-1 to TRBJ2-5, with 12 bases matching TRBD2. The ends lost 6 bases at V and 5 bases at J; junction bases unmatched: 7. CDR3 length: 14 residues. The V gene's germline CDR1 is SQVTM and CDR2 ANQGSEA. The DNA of the CDR3 is TGCAGCGTCCCTCTAGCGGGGGGGAAGGAGACCCAGTACTTC. This codes for CSVPLAGGKETQYF.

This clonotype has at least ten counts. V gene TRBV5-1 combines with J gene TRBJ1-6, with 7 bases identical to TRBD1. Germline CDR1 is SGHRS and CDR2 is YFSETQ. Trimming took 3 bases from V and 4 from J; bases not matched to a gene: 4. CDR3 length: 15 amino acids. The CDR3 loop reads CASSSRQGYNSPLHF. The CDR3 coding sequence is TGCGCCAGCAGCTCCCGACAGGGTTATAATTCACCCCTCCACTTT. Combining the CDR3 with reference TRBV5-1 and TRBJ1-6 gives the whole variable domain KAGVTQTPRYLIKTRGQQVTLSCSPISGHRSVSWYQQTPGQGLQFLFEYFSETQRNKGNFPGRFSGRQFSNSRSEMNVSTLELGDSALYLCASSSRQGYNSPLHFGNGTRLTVT.

The genes are TRBV20-1 and TRBJ1-6, with D perhaps matching TRBD1 (5 bases). Germline V gene data show CDR1 as DFQATT and CDR2 as SNEGSKA (reference sequence). Between the trimmed V and J ends, which lost 6 bases and 6 bases, there was a span of 12 bases. This CDR3 region has 13 residues. The CDR3 protein is CSARRDPNSPLHF. CDR3 in DNA: TGCAGTGCCAGGAGGGACCCTAATTCACCCCTCCACTTT.

This clonotype was counted at least ten times. The rearrangement joins TRBV6-1 to TRBJ1-1, with D possibly TRBD1 on 5 matching bases. This CDR3 is 13 amino acids long. V was clipped by 6 bases and J by 3 bases, with 11 bases between them. The germline V gene encodes CDR1 MNHNS and CDR2 SASEGT. CDR3 nucleotides: TGTGCCAGCAGGCCTAACAGGTACACTGAAGCTTTCTTT. It yields the protein CASRPNRYTEAFF.

This clonotype was detected many times. The chain employs TRBV28 and TRBJ2-5; TRBD1 agrees at 10 bases. The J segment lost 5 bases and the V segment lost 8 bases, leaving 17 bases of the junction unmatched. CDR1 is MDHEN, CDR2 SYDVKM, per germline. This CDR3 has 17 amino acids. CDR3 amino acids: CASSSLTSPGQGETQYF. CDR3 DNA: TGTGCCAGCTCAAGCCTGACGTCACCGGGACAGGGGGAGACCCAGTACTTC.

The gene calls are TRBV7-9 and TRBJ2-5; the match to TRBD1 covers 8 bases. The V segment lost 5 bases and the J segment 10 bases; nucleotides outside the gene matches: 18. Germline CDR1 is SEHNR and CDR2 is FQNEAQ (reference sequence). CDR3 length: 16 amino acids. The DNA for the CDR3 is TGTGCCAGCAGCCGACCGACAGGACAGGGAGGTCGAGACCAGTACTTC. Translating it yields CASSRPTGQGGRDQYF.

This chain uses TRBV28 with TRBJ2-4; a weak D match, TRBD2 (5 bases). This CDR3 has 19 amino acids. The V gene's germline CDR1 is MDHEN and CDR2 SYDVKM. V lost 5 bases and J lost 0, with 23 bases in between. As DNA, the CDR3 is TGTGCCAGCAGTCCCCTTCGGGGTTCACACGCGGTAGCCAAAAACATTCAGTACTTC. Protein product: CASSPLRGSHAVAKNIQYF.

This clonotype was counted many times. The chain joins TRBV5-1 to TRBJ2-1; tentatively, D is TRBD1 (5 bases). CDR3 length: 16 amino acids. V was shortened by 5 bases and J by 4 bases, with 19 bases between the two germline ends. Germline CDR1 is SGHRS and CDR2 is YFSETQ. The CDR3 nucleotides read TGCGCCAGCAGACCGGACGGGCTCTCAGGGTACAATGAGCAGTTCTTC. Protein: CASRPDGLSGYNEQFF.

The chain uses TRBV6-2 or TRBV6-3 and TRBJ1-1; D is ambiguous. The germline gives CDR1 MNHEY, CDR2 SVGEGT. Trimming pared 2 bases from V and 4 bases from J, leaving 8 bases between. The length of the CDR3 is 13 residues. CDR3 amino acids: CASSYRVSTEAFF. As DNA, the CDR3 is TGTGCCAGCAGTTACCGTGTATCCACTGAAGCTTTCTTT.

This clonotype has just one count. A much larger clone lies one base from this, so it may be a read error. The chain couples TRBV5-3 to TRBJ2-1; D is undetermined. TRBV5-3 is treated as an ORF (open reading frame) with a function not yet certain. The CDR3 is 17 residues long. Trimming stripped 3 bases from V and 2 bases from J, with 18 bases between. The CDR3 nucleotides read TGTGCCAGAAGCTCCCAGTTCGGAGATGGAGCCTACAATGAGCAGTTCTTC. Its translation: CARSSQFGDGAYNEQFF.

The J gene is TRBJ1-3, the V gene TRBV20-1; 7 nucleotides agree with TRBD1. The CDR3 extends over 14 amino acids. CDR1 is DFQATT and CDR2 is SNEGSKA in the germline V gene (reference sequence). The V gene end was trimmed by 2 bases and the J gene end by 2 bases; junction bases not matched to a gene: 3. The CDR3 nucleotides read TGCAGTGCTAGATCCGGGACAGCTGGAAACACCATATATTTT. Protein sequence: CSARSGTAGNTIYF.